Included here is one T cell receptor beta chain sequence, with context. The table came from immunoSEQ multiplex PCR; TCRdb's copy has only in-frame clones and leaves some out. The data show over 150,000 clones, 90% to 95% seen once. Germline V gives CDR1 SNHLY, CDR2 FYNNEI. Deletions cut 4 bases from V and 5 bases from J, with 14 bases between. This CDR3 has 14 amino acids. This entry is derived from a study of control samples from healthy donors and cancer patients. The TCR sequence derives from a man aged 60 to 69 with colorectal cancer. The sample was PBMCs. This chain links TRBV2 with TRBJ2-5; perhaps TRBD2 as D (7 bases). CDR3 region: CASSVGGLGETQYF. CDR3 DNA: TGTGCCAGCAGTGTGGGGGGGCTTGGGGAGACCCAGTACTTC.